Sequencing of this T cell receptor beta chain was carried out in a study of blood T cell repertoires in COVID-19. In the study overall: Samples of COVID-19 (acute and convalescent) were obtained from the United States, Italy and Spain. T cells, B-cell-depleted T cells, or PBMCs provided the cDNA or gDNA that served as material.

V dropped 2 bases and J dropped 0 bases, with 14 bases sitting between them. This CDR3 is built from 16 residues. Germline lookup yields CDR1 MDHEN and CDR2 SYDVKM. Source study methods: Estimation of nucleated cell counts relied on the amplification of reference gene primers. Some clones are missing from TCRdb's copy, which holds only in-frame ones; the method was immunoSEQ multiplex PCR. D and trimming come from the DNA, and the V and J calls and clone size come from that table. The table includes 220,000 or so clones, around 83% detected once. The J gene is TRBJ2-7, the V gene TRBV28; no reliable D call. Sequencing was carried out using peripheral blood. The sequence derives from a man in his fifties or sixties who had recovered from COVID-19. CDR3 DNA: TGTGCCAGCAGTTTAGTGCTCAGTCTGCTCTCCTACGAGCAGTACTTC. It translates to CASSLVLSLLSYEQYF.